These T cell receptor beta chains were read from a single sample in a study of blood T cell repertoires in COVID-19. This table comes from immunoSEQ multiplex PCR, and its TCRdb copy is limited to in-frame clones, with some not included. Of 170,000 or so clones listed, more than 70% are singletons. What was sequenced was peripheral blood. These receptors were collected from a man between 50 and 59 years old with active or convalescent COVID-19. CDR3s include the opening cysteine and the closing phenylalanine or tryptophan. The D gene is left open where the match is weak. The size field is filled for only some rows; it gives once, few, many or a size class.

V: TRBV5-8; D: .; J: TRBJ1-3; size: .; DNA: TGTGCCAGCAGCTTGGGGACGGGGGGAAACACCATATATTTT; CDR3: CASSLGTGGNTIYF
V: TRBV6-5; D: TRBD2; J: TRBJ2-1; size: .; DNA: TGTGCCATCAAAACTAGCGGGGGGGCCGATGAGCAGTTCTTC; CDR3: CAIKTSGGADEQFF
V: TRBV25-1; D: .; J: TRBJ2-1; size: .; DNA: TGTGCCAGCAGAGCGCAAATGAGTTACAATGAGCAGTTCTTC; CDR3: CASRAQMSYNEQFF
V: TRBV5-5; D: .; J: TRBJ2-7; size: .; DNA: TGTGCCAGCAGCGAGCCGGGACTTAGCTCCTACGAGCAGTACTTC; CDR3: CASSEPGLSSYEQYF
V: TRBV9; D: TRBD1; J: TRBJ1-2; size: .; DNA: TGTGCCAGCAGTAGCCGGGACAGGGACATCTATGGCTACACCTTC; CDR3: CASSSRDRDIYGYTF
V: TRBV6-4; D: .; J: TRBJ1-6; size: once; DNA: TGTGCCAGCCAGAGGAATTCACCCCTCCACTTT; CDR3: CASQRNSPLHF
V: TRBV9; D: .; J: TRBJ1-2; size: many; DNA: TGTGCCAGCAGTCAGGGACAAAAAAATGGCTACACCTTC; CDR3: CASSQGQKNGYTF
V: TRBV14; D: .; J: TRBJ1-2; size: .; DNA: TGTGCCAGCAGCCCTCCAGGGAACTATGGCTACACCTTC; CDR3: CASSPPGNYGYTF
V: TRBV21-1; D: .; J: TRBJ2-3; size: .; DNA: TGTGCCAGCAGCAAAGTGCGGGGAATAGAGGCAGATACGCAGTATTTT; CDR3: CASSKVRGIEADTQYF
V: TRBV2; D: .; J: TRBJ2-7; size: .; DNA: TGTGCCAGCAGCCCCACGAGCTACGAGCAGTACTTC; CDR3: CASSPTSYEQYF
V: TRBV21-1; D: .; J: TRBJ1-5; size: few; DNA: TGTGCCAGCAGCAATCGGACTCCACAGGGGGTTTATAGCAATCAGCCCCAGCATTTT; CDR3: CASSNRTPQGVYSNQPQHF
V: TRBV27; D: .; J: TRBJ2-1; size: .; DNA: TGTGCCAGCAGCAGCGGACCGAGCTCCTACAATGAGCAGTTCTTC; CDR3: CASSSGPSSYNEQFF
V: TRBV25-1; D: TRBD1; J: TRBJ1-2; size: .; DNA: TGTGCCAGTCTCGGGACAGAGGGATATGGCTACACCTTC; CDR3: CASLGTEGYGYTF
V: TRBV18; D: TRBD1; J: TRBJ1-2; size: .; DNA: TGTGCCAGCTCACCCCCGACAGGGCGTTTAGGCTACACCTTC; CDR3: CASSPPTGRLGYTF
V: TRBV3-1/TRBV3-2; D: .; J: TRBJ2-7; size: .; DNA: TGTGCCAGCAGCCAGCCGGGAGTTGGGTACGAGCAGTACTTC; CDR3: CASSQPGVGYEQYF
V: TRBV5-1; D: .; J: TRBJ1-3; size: .; DNA: TGCGCCAGCAGCTTGGATGGGGCGTTAACTGGAAACACCATATATTTT; CDR3: CASSLDGALTGNTIYF
V: TRBV5-8; D: .; J: TRBJ1-2; size: .; DNA: TGTGCCAGCAGCTTGGCCGTTGGGACACTCAAATACTATGGCTACACCTTC; CDR3: CASSLAVGTLKYYGYTF
V: TRBV19; D: .; J: TRBJ2-7; size: .; DNA: TGTGCCAGTAGTATAGATGAAACAGTTTACTCCTACGAGCAGTACTTC; CDR3: CASSIDETVYSYEQYF
V: TRBV7-9; D: .; J: TRBJ1-2; size: .; DNA: TGTGCCAGCAGCTCAGAGCGGGGGAGAGCTAACTATGGCTACACCTTC; CDR3: CASSSERGRANYGYTF
V: TRBV7-2; D: .; J: TRBJ1-1; size: .; DNA: TGTGCCAGCAGCCCCCAGTCAGGTCCCGGCGCTGAAGCTTTCTTT; CDR3: CASSPQSGPGAEAFF
V: TRBV18; D: .; J: TRBJ2-5; size: .; DNA: TGTGCCAGCTCAGCATCAGGGAGGTCAGAGACCCAGTACTTC; CDR3: CASSASGRSETQYF
V: TRBV19; D: TRBD1; J: TRBJ2-7; size: .; DNA: TGTGCCAGTAGTATAGGGGCGACAGGGACCTACGAGCAGTACTTC; CDR3: CASSIGATGTYEQYF
V: TRBV9; D: TRBD1; J: TRBJ1-2; size: .; DNA: TGTGCCAGCAGCGCCGGGACAGTAAACTATGGCTACACCTTC; CDR3: CASSAGTVNYGYTF
V: TRBV5-4; D: .; J: TRBJ1-1; size: .; DNA: TGTGCCAGCAGCTCCCGGGGGGGTTCAGCTTTCTTT; CDR3: CASSSRGGSAFF
V: TRBV19; D: .; J: TRBJ2-7; size: .; DNA: TGTGCCAGTAGTAGGAGGCCCTCCTACGAGCAGTACTTC; CDR3: CASSRRPSYEQYF
V: TRBV27; D: .; J: TRBJ1-6; size: .; DNA: TGTGCCAGCAGCAACCTGGAATCAGGGCAGTATAATTCACCCCTCCACTTT; CDR3: CASSNLESGQYNSPLHF
V: TRBV19; D: .; J: TRBJ2-1; size: .; DNA: TGTGCCAGTAGTATAATCGTTCAGGGTGAGCAGTTCTTC; CDR3: CASSIIVQGEQFF
V: TRBV7-9; D: .; J: TRBJ2-3; size: .; DNA: TGTGCCAGCAGCTTAGGAGCCAGCACAGATACGCAGTATTTT; CDR3: CASSLGASTDTQYF
V: TRBV5-4; D: TRBD1; J: TRBJ1-2; size: .; DNA: TGTGCCAGCAGCTTAGCCGGGACAGGGGGCAATAACTATGGCTACACCTTC; CDR3: CASSLAGTGGNNYGYTF
V: TRBV7-8; D: .; J: TRBJ1-1; size: .; DNA: TGTGCCAGCAGCTTAAAGGGGCGGAACACTGAAGCTTTCTTT; CDR3: CASSLKGRNTEAFF
V: TRBV6-5; D: TRBD1; J: TRBJ1-5; size: .; DNA: TGTGCCAGCAGTTACGGGACAGGGGTCAATCAGCCCCAGCATTTT; CDR3: CASSYGTGVNQPQHF
V: TRBV12-3/TRBV12-4; D: .; J: TRBJ1-2; size: .; DNA: TGTGCCAGCAGTTTGCGGGACTATGGCTACACCTTC; CDR3: CASSLRDYGYTF
V: TRBV21-1; D: .; J: TRBJ1-1; size: .; DNA: TGTGCCAGCAGCAAAAAAGGCGCTAGGGGGACCTCTAAGCCGAACACTGAAGCTTTCTTT; CDR3: CASSKKGARGTSKPNTEAFF
V: TRBV3-1/TRBV3-2; D: TRBD1; J: TRBJ1-1; size: .; DNA: TGTGCCAGCAGCCATCCGGGACAGGGCTCTGAAGCTTTCTTT; CDR3: CASSHPGQGSEAFF
V: TRBV27; D: TRBD1; J: TRBJ1-5; size: .; DNA: TGTGCCAGCAGTCGAAGGGGGCAGAGCCATCAGCCCCAGCATTTT; CDR3: CASSRRGQSHQPQHF
V: TRBV19; D: .; J: TRBJ1-6; size: few; DNA: TGTGCCAGTAGTCCAAGGGGGGGTTCCAACAATTCACCCCTCCACTTT; CDR3: CASSPRGGSNNSPLHF
V: TRBV6-5; D: .; J: TRBJ2-7; size: .; DNA: TGTGCCAGCAGTTACTCCCGGGGGAGTCCGGGCGAGCAGTACTTC; CDR3: CASSYSRGSPGEQYF
V: TRBV7-9; D: .; J: TRBJ1-1; size: once; DNA: TGTGCCAGCAGCTTACTAAACACTGAAGCTTTCTTT; CDR3: CASSLLNTEAFF
V: TRBV5-4; D: .; J: TRBJ2-7; size: few; DNA: TGTGCCAGCAGCTTTCGGTCGGGAGAGCAGTACTTC; CDR3: CASSFRSGEQYF
V: TRBV9; D: .; J: TRBJ1-6; size: .; DNA: TGTGCCAGCAGCGTAGAGGGCAGGGGTAATTCACCCCTCCACTTT; CDR3: CASSVEGRGNSPLHF
V: TRBV24-1; D: TRBD1; J: TRBJ1-2; size: .; DNA: TGTGCCACCAGTGATTATCGGACAGGGAACTATGGCTACACCTTC; CDR3: CATSDYRTGNYGYTF
V: TRBV5-1; D: .; J: TRBJ1-1; size: once; DNA: TGCGCCAGCAGCTTGGTAGGAGGGGAGAGGGGAAACACTGAAGCTTTCTTT; CDR3: CASSLVGGERGNTEAFF
V: TRBV2; D: .; J: TRBJ2-2; size: .; DNA: TGTGCCAGCAGGGAGGGTACGGTCGGGGAGCTGTTTTTT; CDR3: CASREGTVGELFF
V: TRBV2; D: TRBD1; J: TRBJ1-5; size: once; DNA: TGTGCCAGCAGTGTTCAATTGACGGGACAGGGTAGCAATCAGCCCCAGCATTTT; CDR3: CASSVQLTGQGSNQPQHF
V: TRBV18; D: TRBD1; J: TRBJ1-1; size: .; DNA: TGTGCCAGCTCACCTGACAGGGCGTCATCCACTGAAGCTTTCTTT; CDR3: CASSPDRASSTEAFF
V: TRBV2; D: .; J: TRBJ1-3; size: few; DNA: TGTGCCAGCAGTGAACCAGGGGCTGGAAACACCATATATTTT; CDR3: CASSEPGAGNTIYF
V: TRBV6-1; D: .; J: TRBJ1-3; size: .; DNA: TGTGCCAGCGGTGAGGGAGCGTCCCAGGCAGACTATTTT; CDR3: CASGEGASQADYF
V: TRBV15; D: .; J: TRBJ2-5; size: once; DNA: TGTGCCACCACCCAGAGGTCGCAAGAGACCCAGTACTTC; CDR3: CATTQRSQETQYF
V: TRBV5-1; D: .; J: TRBJ1-5; size: .; DNA: TGCGCCAGCAGCACTAGTGGAGAGAGCAATCAGCCCCAGCATTTT; CDR3: CASSTSGESNQPQHF
V: TRBV6-5; D: .; J: TRBJ2-3; size: .; DNA: TGTGCCAGCAGGCGGGGGCCCGGGACAGATACGCAGTATTTT; CDR3: CASRRGPGTDTQYF
V: TRBV7-2; D: .; J: TRBJ1-3; size: .; DNA: TGTGCCAGCAGCTTACTATCCATGATAGGGGCTGGAAACACCATATATTTT; CDR3: CASSLLSMIGAGNTIYF